This T cell receptor beta chain was retrieved from a study of T-cell reconstitution after alpha-beta-depleted transplantation in children. CDR3 length: 18 residues. The V gene lost 2 bases and the J gene lost 3 bases, with 20 bases spanning the gap. The germline V gene has CDR1 DFQATT and CDR2 SNEGSKA (reference sequence). This clonotype turned up a few times. Researchers prepared the TCRbeta library using unique molecular identifiers, the study reports. TCRdb re-analysed the PCR reads in MiXCR, keeping a single row per CDR3 protein. The repertoire has about 610,000 distinct CDR3 sequences, roughly a tenth of them found once; the top ten carry around 4%.

This clonotype originated in a human donor who donated a stem cell graft to a child with acute myeloid leukemia. The rearrangement uses TRBV20-1 and TRBJ1-6; perhaps TRBD1 as D (6 bases). The sample in question was PBMCs from the stem cell graft donor, obtained from the stem cell graft. The CDR3, as DNA: TGCAGTGCTAGACGCAGTCCGACAGGCAATATCTATAATTCACCCCTCCACTTT. Translated, it gives CSARRSPTGNIYNSPLHF.